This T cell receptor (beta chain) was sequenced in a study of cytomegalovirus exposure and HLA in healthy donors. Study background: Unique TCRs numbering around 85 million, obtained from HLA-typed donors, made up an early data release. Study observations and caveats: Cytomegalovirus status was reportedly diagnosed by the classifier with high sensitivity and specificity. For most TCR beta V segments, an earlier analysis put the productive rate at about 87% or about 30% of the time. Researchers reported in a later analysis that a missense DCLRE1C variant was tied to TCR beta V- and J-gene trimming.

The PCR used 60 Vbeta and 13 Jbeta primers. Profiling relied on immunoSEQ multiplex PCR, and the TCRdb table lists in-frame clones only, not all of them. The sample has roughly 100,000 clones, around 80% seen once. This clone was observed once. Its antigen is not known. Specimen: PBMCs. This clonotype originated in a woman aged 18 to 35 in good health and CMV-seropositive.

CDR3 sequence reads: CAWSVDGKVYEQYF. The CDR3 DNA sequence: TGTGCCTGGAGTGTTGACGGGAAGGTCTACGAGCAGTACTTC. The gene calls are TRBV30 and TRBJ2-7, with D tentatively TRBD2 (5 bases). V lost 0 bases and J 3 bases, leaving 12 bases between the germline ends. The CDR3 runs to 14 residues. Germline V gene lookup returns CDR1 GTSNPN and CDR2 SVGIG (reference sequence).